The entry that follows covers one T cell receptor (beta chain) sequence. Recruitment covered about 25 US areas and drew participants whose ages spanned roughly 18 to 100 years. This CDR3 has 16 amino acids. Germline CDR1 and CDR2: SGHAT and FQNNGV. J was trimmed by 6 bases and V by 5 bases; bases with no gene match: 10. Produced via immunoSEQ multiplex PCR; TCRdb's table is partial and in-frame only. The table shows roughly 150,000 clones, with roughly 84% occurring only once. This entry comes from a study of blood T cell repertoires in COVID-19. Across the study: Nucleic acid was either cDNA or gDNA, and it came from T cells, B-cell-depleted T cells, or PBMCs.

Material: PBMCs or T cells enriched from blood (not recorded which). V usage is TRBV11-2 and J usage is TRBJ2-2; 9 bases line up with TRBD1. The clonotype comes from a man in his fifties or sixties who had recovered from COVID-19. CDR3 sequence (DNA): TGTGCCAGCAGCCTCACAGGGGGCGCAGCGTCCGGGGAGCTGTTTTTT. Encoded protein: CASSLTGGAASGELFF.